This TCR beta chain was recorded in a study of beta chain features in type 1 diabetes. Notes on the study in general: Compared to healthy donors, patients appeared to have naive, central memory and Treg TCRB repertoires that were more alike.

Expressed TCRB transcripts were sequenced, since all the RNA that had been isolated was reverse transcribed. Method: immunoSEQ multiplex PCR; TCRdb's copy keeps in-frame clones and lacks some. The sample contains around 500,000 clones, over 10% of which appear only once. This clone was detected a few times. What it binds is unknown. Looked up from germline, CDR1 is LGHNA and CDR2 is YSLEER. This CDR3 region has 19 residues. The junction had 17 bases not matched to a gene; V was cut back by 2 bases and J by 4 bases. This chain connects TRBV4-3 to TRBJ1-2, with 9 bases that match TRBD1. The source material was naive CD4+ T cells from blood. The receptor's source is a woman aged 18-35 years in good health. The CDR3 sequence: CASSQKIRDRVGFGYGYTF. The CDR3 bases are TGCGCCAGCAGCCAAAAAATAAGGGACAGGGTCGGGTTCGGCTATGGCTACACCTTC.